This T cell receptor (beta chain) was identified in a study of lymphopenia after photon versus proton radiotherapy. The CDR3 contains 16 residues. Germline loops: CDR1 SGHAT, CDR2 FQNNGV. Trimming shortened V by 1 base and J by 1 base, and 13 bases separated the two germline ends. Only in-frame clones appear in the TCRdb table, and some are missing; sequencing was by immunoSEQ multiplex PCR. Altogether some 40,000 clones are present, around 84% being singletons, with the ten largest covering 10%. Study-wide results and caveats: Better survival with proton therapy was suggested as possible, not demonstrated. Post-nadir TCR diversity decline inversely tracked overall survival among those who died. Photon-treated patients lost naive T cells and TCR diversity; proton-treated stayed stable. Oligoclonal CD8+ Temra expansion after nadir drove photon patients' diversity drop.

Points on this clone: Antigen specificity is unknown.

The sample here was peripheral blood, taken from a patient treated with proton-based radiotherapy. The origin of this receptor is a woman aged 70 to 79 with pancreatic cancer. Some clones in this sample may be carry-over from other donors' samples. The genes are TRBV11-2 and TRBJ1-2; D unresolved. Here the CDR3 DNA reads TGTGCCAGCAGCTTAGTTCGTCAGGCGTTTAACTATGGCTACACCTTC. Translated, it gives CASSLVRQAFNYGYTF. Using reference TRBV11-2 and TRBJ1-2 for the parts outside the CDR3, the full variable domain is EAGVAQSPRYKIIEKRQSVAFWCNPISGHATLYWYQQILGQGPKLLIQFQNNGVVDDSQLPKDRFSAERLKGVDSTLKIQPAKLEDSAVYLCASSLVRQAFNYGYTFGSGTRLTVV.